A single sample is the source of the 6 T cell receptor beta chains below, sequenced in a study of metastatic and nonmetastatic thyroid tumors. TCRdb reanalyzed the PCR reads with MiXCR. Of 50,000 or so clones listed, about 20% are singletons. Thyroid surgery took place with no prior treatment in any patient. Sequencing used blood. Receptors were obtained from a male donor with papillary thyroid cancer or a benign thyroid nodule (not recorded which). Some clones in this sample may be carry-over from other donors' samples.

This clone has more than one count but fewer than ten. Given a much more abundant clone one base away, this may be a read error. The V call is TRBV6-5, the J call TRBJ1-5; TRBD1 is a possible D gene (6 bases). Germline V gene sequence: CDR1 MNHEY, CDR2 SVGAGI. Trimming stripped 0 bases from V and 9 bases from J, with 18 bases between. The CDR3 contains 16 residues. The CDR3 DNA is TGTGCCAGCAGTTACTCGATGGGACACCGGCGGGGGCCCCAGCATTTT. Translated: CASSYSMGHRRGPQHF.

This clone came up many times. The chain combines TRBV6-6 with TRBJ2-1; 7 bases match TRBD2. The V and J ends lost 2 bases and 7 bases, in that order; junction bases with no gene match: 5. The CDR3 spans 14 residues. Germline V CDR1 and CDR2: MNHNY, SVGAGI (reference sequence). The CDR3 is CASSYGRATNEQFF. The CDR3 DNA follows: TGTGCCAGCAGTTACGGGAGGGCCACAAATGAGCAGTTCTTC.

The genes are TRBV7-9 and TRBJ2-7; D remains unclear. The CDR3 extends over 14 amino acids. Trimming left V 3 bases short and J 0 bases short, with 9 bases between. The V gene's germline CDR1 is SEHNR and CDR2 FQNEAQ (reference sequence). CDR3 sequence reads: CASSFGASSYEQYF. DNA of the CDR3: TGTGCCAGCAGCTTTGGTGCCAGCTCCTACGAGCAGTACTTC.

This clone has a handful of counts. This sequence joins TRBV6-1 and TRBJ1-2; D is unclear. V lost 7 bases and J lost 4, with 16 bases in between. CDR3 length: 14 residues. CDR1 and CDR2 from the germline V gene are MNHNS and SASEGT. The CDR3 DNA sequence: TGTGCCAGCATCTCTCCGGGAAGGCCCTATGGCTACACCTTC. Amino acid sequence: CASISPGRPYGYTF.

This clone was counted at least ten times. This chain links TRBV12-5 with TRBJ2-1; D is uncertain. Trimming removed 6 bases from V and 7 bases from J, with 13 bases in between. The germline V gene encodes CDR1 LGHNT and CDR2 FRNRAP. CDR3 length: 13 residues. For the CDR3, the DNA is TGTGCTAGTGGGAAACCCACTGAGAATGAGCAGTTCTTC. Its protein is CASGKPTENEQFF.

This clone was observed many times. This chain joins TRBV5-5 and TRBJ2-7; D gene unclear. Germline CDR1 reads SGHKS; CDR2 reads YYEKEE (reference sequence). V lost 4 bases to trimming and J lost 2 bases, with 10 bases between them. The CDR3 runs 13 residues. CDR3 DNA sequence: TGTGCCAGCAGCATTGCTAATGCCTACGAGCAGTACTTC. Translated, it gives CASSIANAYEQYF.